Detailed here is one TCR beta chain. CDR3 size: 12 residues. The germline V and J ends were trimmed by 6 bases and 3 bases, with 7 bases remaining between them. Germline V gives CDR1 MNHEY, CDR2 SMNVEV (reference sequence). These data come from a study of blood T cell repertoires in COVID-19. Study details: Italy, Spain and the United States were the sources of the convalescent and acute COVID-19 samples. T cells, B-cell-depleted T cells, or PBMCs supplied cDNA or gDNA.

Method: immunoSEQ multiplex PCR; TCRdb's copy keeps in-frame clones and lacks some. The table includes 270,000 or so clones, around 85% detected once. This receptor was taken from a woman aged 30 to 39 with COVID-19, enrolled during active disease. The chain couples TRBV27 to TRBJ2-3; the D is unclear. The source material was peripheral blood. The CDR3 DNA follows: TGTGCCAGCAGCCCGAGGACAGATACGCAGTATTTT. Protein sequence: CASSPRTDTQYF.